This T cell receptor (beta chain) emerged from a study of blood T cell repertoires in COVID-19. From germline, CDR1 is LGHNA and CDR2 YSLEER. The V and J ends lost 3 bases and 1 base respectively, with 15 bases between them. This CDR3 is built from 16 residues. Measured with immunoSEQ multiplex PCR; TCRdb has only the in-frame clones, and not every one. The sample yields roughly 400,000 clones, around 87% seen once. The sample consisted of PBMCs or T cells enriched from blood (not recorded which). This receptor was taken from a woman between 50 and 59 years old who had recovered from COVID-19. The chain has TRBV4-3 and TRBJ1-1, with D possibly being TRBD1 (5 bases). The CDR3 reads CASSQGEPTGNTEAFF. The CDR3 nucleotides read TGCGCCAGCAGCCAGGGCGAACCTACAGGGAACACTGAAGCTTTCTTT.